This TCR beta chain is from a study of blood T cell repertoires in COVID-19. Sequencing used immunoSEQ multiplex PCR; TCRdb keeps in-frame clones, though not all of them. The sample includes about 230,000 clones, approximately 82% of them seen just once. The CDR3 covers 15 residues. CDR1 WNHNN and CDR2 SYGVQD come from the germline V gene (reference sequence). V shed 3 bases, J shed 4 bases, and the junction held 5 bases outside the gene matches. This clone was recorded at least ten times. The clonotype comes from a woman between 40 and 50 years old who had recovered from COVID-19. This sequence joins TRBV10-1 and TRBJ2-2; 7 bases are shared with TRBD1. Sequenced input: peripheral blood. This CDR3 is CASSEGTDFTGELFF. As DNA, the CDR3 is TGCGCCAGCAGTGAAGGGACAGACTTCACCGGGGAGCTGTTTTTT.